Described below is a single T cell receptor (beta chain) sequence and its context. Its antigen remains unidentified. TCRdb re-derived calls from the reads in MiXCR, one entry per CDR3 protein. The sample comprises about 320,000 distinct CDR3 sequences, 8% to 10% of which are singletons, and approximately 4.7% rests with the top ten. This specimen comes from a study of T cell repertoires in cytomegalovirus infection. Background on the study: Indications came from public TCR beta signatures; they pointed to CMV infection and to a matching HLA type.

Study outcomes and limitations: Ex vivo responses were dominated by HLA-C-restricted CMV-specific TCR beta clonotypes. Carriers of CMV and the relevant HLA type were discriminated by public TCR beta frequency.

The clonotype comes from a human donor in good health (CMV status not recorded). Some clones in this sample may be carry-over from other donors' samples. Sequencing was done on a sample of PBMCs.

CDR3 loop: CASRLRGGGTEAFF. The CDR3 region has the DNA TGTGCCAGCAGGCTTCGGGGTGGAGGAACTGAAGCTTTCTTT. The chain uses TRBV2 and TRBJ1-1; D call uncertain. Trimming cost V 6 bases and J 5 bases, with 16 bases left between them. CDR1 is SNHLY and CDR2 is FYNNEI in the germline V gene. This CDR3 has 14 amino acids.